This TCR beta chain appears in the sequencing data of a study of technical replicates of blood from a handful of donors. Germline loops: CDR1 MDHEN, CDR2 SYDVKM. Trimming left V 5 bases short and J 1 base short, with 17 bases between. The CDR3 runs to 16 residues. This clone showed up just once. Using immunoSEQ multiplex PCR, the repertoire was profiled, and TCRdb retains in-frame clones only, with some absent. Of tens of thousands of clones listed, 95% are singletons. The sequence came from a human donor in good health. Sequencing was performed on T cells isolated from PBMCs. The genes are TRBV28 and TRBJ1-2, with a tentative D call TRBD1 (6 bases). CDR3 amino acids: CASSPPKGHHNYGYTF. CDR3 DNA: TGTGCCAGCAGTCCCCCTAAGGGACACCATAACTATGGCTACACCTTC.